Below are 28 T cell receptor beta chains sequenced from a single sample in a study of cytomegalovirus exposure and HLA in healthy donors. PCR was performed using 60 Vbeta and 13 Jbeta primers. TCRdb keeps only in-frame clones here, not all; method: immunoSEQ multiplex PCR. The sample consists of a few thousand clones, about 85% of them appearing once. What was sequenced was PBMCs. Receptor source: a woman aged 35 to 49 in good health and CMV-seropositive.

This chain uses TRBV7-2 with TRBJ1-1; 8 bases align to TRBD1. In germline, CDR1 is SGHTA, CDR2 FQGNSA. The CDR3 covers 13 residues. Trimming cost V 3 bases and J 7 bases; bases outside gene matches: 4. The CDR3 DNA reads TGTGCCAGCAGCTTCTCACAGGGGGGTGAAGCTTTCTTT. Amino acids: CASSFSQGGEAFF.

This chain links TRBV23-1 with TRBJ2-7, with D maybe TRBD1 (6 bases). TRBV23-1 counts as an open reading frame of uncertain function. The CDR3 totals 15 residues. V was shortened by 2 bases and J by 2 bases, with 13 bases between the two germline ends. As DNA, the CDR3 is TGCGCCAGCAGTCAAGAGCCGGACAGAGCCTACGAGCAGTACTTC. Protein: CASSQEPDRAYEQYF.

This sequence joins TRBV7-2 and TRBJ2-4; TRBD1 might be the D (6 bases). From germline, CDR1 is SGHTA and CDR2 FQGNSA. Trimming removed 5 bases from V and 7 bases from J, with 18 bases in between. This CDR3 has 15 amino acids. The CDR3 sequence is CASSLIQGGVNIQYF. As DNA, the CDR3 is TGTGCCAGCAGCCTGATACAGGGTGGGGTGAACATTCAGTACTTC.

J is TRBJ1-6 and V is TRBV30; D unclear. The CDR3 totals 17 residues. The V gene lost 0 bases and the J gene lost 0 bases, with 12 bases spanning the gap. Germline assignment: CDR1 GTSNPN and CDR2 SVGIG (reference sequence). The CDR3 DNA is TGTGCCTGGAGTGTACAGCTCTTAAGCTCCTATAATTCACCCCTCCACTTT. Translated, it gives CAWSVQLLSSYNSPLHF.

The rearrangement links TRBV30 to TRBJ1-5, with 8 positions matching TRBD1. Germline V gene lookup returns CDR1 GTSNPN and CDR2 SVGIG (reference sequence). J lost 6 bases, V lost 5 bases, and 9 bases had no gene match. CDR3 length equals 14 residues. Here the CDR3 DNA reads TGTGCCTGGGGAGGACAGGGAAGTTTTCAGCCCCAGCATTTT. This gives the protein CAWGGQGSFQPQHF.

This clone showed up just a few times. V is TRBV7-2 and J is TRBJ1-2; D remains ambiguous. CDR1 and CDR2 (germline): SGHTA, FQGNSA. The CDR3 is 12 amino acids. Trimming pared 4 bases from V and 9 bases from J, leaving 12 bases between. CDR3 bases: TGTGCCAGCAGCTACGGGTCCTTCCGCTACACCTTC. This codes for CASSYGSFRYTF.

The rearrangement links TRBV30 to TRBJ1-5; 8 nucleotides align to TRBD1. The CDR3 spans 14 residues. V shed 0 bases, J shed 6 bases, and the junction held 4 bases outside the gene matches. Germline-derived CDR1 and CDR2 are GTSNPN and SVGIG (reference sequence). The CDR3 spells CAWSVQGAGQPQHF. The CDR3 nucleotides read TGTGCCTGGAGTGTCCAGGGGGCGGGTCAGCCCCAGCATTTT.

The chain combines TRBV7-8 with TRBJ1-5; TRBD1 might be the D (5 bases). V lost 3 bases and J 3 bases, leaving 15 bases between the germline ends. CDR3 length: 16 amino acids. Germline CDR1 SGHVS, CDR2 FQNEAQ. CDR3 amino acids: CASSFGAFATNQPQHF. The CDR3 DNA sequence: TGTGCCAGCAGCTTTGGGGCCTTCGCGACCAATCAGCCCCAGCATTTT.

V is TRBV29-1 and J is TRBJ2-7, with D possibly matching TRBD1 (5 bases). The CDR3 covers 13 residues. The ends were cut back, 2 bases at V and 2 bases at J, with 10 bases in the middle. Germline assignment: CDR1 SQVTM and CDR2 ANQGSEA. The CDR3 bases are TGCAGCGTTGAATGGCCAGGGACCTACGAGCAGTACTTC. Translated, it gives CSVEWPGTYEQYF.

The CDR3 is CATSRDRLAGSSYEQYF. CDR3 nucleotide sequence: TGTGCCACCAGCAGAGATAGACTAGCGGGGAGCTCCTACGAGCAGTACTTC. The J gene is TRBJ2-7, the V gene TRBV15, with 11 bases aligning to TRBD2. CDR1 is LNHNV, CDR2 YYDKDF, per germline (reference sequence). With V trimmed by 0 bases and J by 0 bases, 4 bases remained unmatched. This CDR3 is 17 amino acids long.

This clone has just one count. V gene TRBV30 combines with J gene TRBJ1-1; maybe TRBD1 (6 bases). The CDR3 totals 13 residues. Per germline, CDR1 GTSNPN and CDR2 SVGIG (reference sequence). The V end lost 4 bases, the J end lost 0 bases, and 9 bases lay between the germline ends. The CDR3 protein is CAWKGGLNTEAFF. CDR3 nucleotides: TGTGCCTGGAAAGGGGGTTTGAACACTGAAGCTTTCTTT.

V is TRBV29-1 and J is TRBJ1-2; 11 bases are shared with TRBD1. V lost 7 bases to trimming and J lost 5 bases; unmatched junction nucleotides: 9. The CDR3 totals 14 residues. The V gene's germline CDR1 is SQVTM and CDR2 ANQGSEA. The CDR3 nucleotides are TGCAGCGCCCGAAGGGGGACAGGGGGATATGGCTACACCTTC. Translating gives CSARRGTGGYGYTF.

The chain carries TRBV5-1 and TRBJ2-5; D unclear. The CDR3 consists of 13 residues. Deletions cut 1 base from V and 1 base from J, with 5 bases between. Germline CDR1 reads SGHRS; CDR2 reads YFSETQ. The CDR3 DNA reads as TGCGCCAGCAGCTTGCCCAGCCAAGAGACCCAGTACTTC. It yields the protein CASSLPSQETQYF.

The chain couples TRBV30 to TRBJ2-1; tentatively, D is TRBD1 (8 bases). V was cut by 5 bases and J by 4 bases, with 12 bases left in between. Germline-derived CDR1 and CDR2 are GTSNPN and SVGIG (reference sequence). There are 13 residues in the CDR3. The CDR3 coding sequence is TGTGCCTGGGGGGGGGACAGGTACAATGAGCAGTTCTTC. Translating it yields CAWGGDRYNEQFF.

The rearrangement joins TRBV18 to TRBJ2-5, with no clear D. V lost 3 bases to trimming and J lost 5 bases, with 7 bases between them. The CDR3 totals 12 residues. Germline-derived CDR1 and CDR2 are KGHSH and LQKENI. The CDR3 DNA is TGTGCCAGCTCACCCTTCGGGGAGACCCAGTACTTC. This encodes CASSPFGETQYF.

The chain couples TRBV30 to TRBJ1-2; 7 bases fit TRBD1. Germline trimming cut 0 bases from V and 4 bases from J; bases unmatched to any gene: 5. From germline, CDR1 is GTSNPN and CDR2 SVGIG (reference sequence). The CDR3 length is 14 residues. CDR3 sequence: CAWSVSNRGYGYTF. The CDR3 DNA sequence: TGTGCCTGGAGTGTATCTAACAGGGGCTATGGCTACACCTTC. Variable domain in full (rest from reference TRBV30 and TRBJ1-2): SQTIHQWPATLVQPVGSPLSLECTVEGTSNPNLYWYRQAAGRGLQLLFYSVGIGQISSEVPQNLSASRPQDRQFILSSKKLLLSDSGFYLCAWSVSNRGYGYTFGSGTRLTVV.

The chain joins TRBV2 to TRBJ2-3; no clear D gene. CDR3 length: 12 amino acids. Germline CDR1 and CDR2: SNHLY and FYNNEI. Trimming cost V 1 base and J 5 bases, with 4 bases left between them. CDR3 protein: CASSEERDTQYF. The CDR3 DNA is TGTGCCAGCAGTGAAGAGAGAGATACGCAGTATTTT.

In regard to this clone: Other nucleotide sequences in the sample specify the same CDR3. The V call is TRBV30, the J call TRBJ2-5; 9 bases match TRBD2. This CDR3 contains 12 residues. Germline V gene lookup returns CDR1 GTSNPN and CDR2 SVGIG (reference sequence). Trimming took 3 bases from V and 4 from J; bases not matched to a gene: 0. The CDR3 reads CAWRGLAETQYF. The CDR3 coding sequence is TGTGCCTGGAGGGGACTAGCAGAGACCCAGTACTTC.

V usage is TRBV30 and J usage is TRBJ2-1; 7 bases match TRBD1. The trim removed 3 bases at V and 3 bases at J, leaving 8 bases unmatched. The germline gives CDR1 GTSNPN, CDR2 SVGIG (reference sequence). The CDR3 runs to 15 residues. The CDR3 DNA follows: TGTGCCTGGAGAAGGGGGCAGGGCGGCTACAATGAGCAGTTCTTC. This translates into CAWRRGQGGYNEQFF.

The J gene is TRBJ2-2, the V gene TRBV5-1; D possibly corresponds to TRBD1 (5 bases). There are 15 residues in the CDR3. Germline lookup yields CDR1 SGHRS and CDR2 YFSETQ. Trimming removed 0 bases at V and 0 bases at J, with 6 bases between. CDR3 nucleotide sequence: TGCGCCAGCAGCTTGGACAGGCCGAACACCGGGGAGCTGTTTTTT. Its translation is CASSLDRPNTGELFF.

The chain links TRBV29-1 to TRBJ1-3; 7 bases are shared with TRBD1. Germline lookup yields CDR1 SQVTM and CDR2 ANQGSEA. The CDR3 totals 13 residues. Trimming took 3 bases from V and 7 from J; bases not matched to a gene: 6. For the CDR3, the DNA is TGCAGCGTTGACCGACAGGGAACCAACACCATATATTTT. It specifies CSVDRQGTNTIYF.

The rearrangement joins TRBV29-1 to TRBJ1-1; TRBD1 is a possible D gene (5 bases). This CDR3 spans 14 amino acids. Germline values: CDR1 SQVTM, CDR2 ANQGSEA. The V end lost 4 bases, the J end lost 5 bases, and 17 bases lay between the germline ends. The CDR3 bases are TGCAGCGTTGCACATCCAGGGCCGTGGACTGAAGCTTTCTTT. Protein product: CSVAHPGPWTEAFF.

The chain recombines TRBV30 with TRBJ2-5, with unresolved D. The ends were cut back, 0 bases at V and 3 bases at J, with 11 bases in the middle. The CDR3 length is 14 residues. Germline V gene lookup returns CDR1 GTSNPN and CDR2 SVGIG (reference sequence). The CDR3, as DNA: TGTGCCTGGAGTGTACGAGGCATCGAAGAGACCCAGTACTTC. This sequence encodes CAWSVRGIEETQYF.

V is TRBV6-1 and J is TRBJ1-4, with TRBD1 as a possible D gene (6 bases). Per germline, CDR1 MNHNS and CDR2 SASEGT. This CDR3 is 15 amino acids long. Deletions cut 1 base from V and 4 bases from J, with 10 bases between. Here the CDR3 DNA reads TGTGCCAGCAGTGAAGGAGGGGGAAGTAATGAAAAACTGTTTTTT. This encodes CASSEGGGSNEKLFF.

The J gene is TRBJ1-6, the V gene TRBV30, with unresolved D. CDR3 size: 14 residues. V shed 0 bases and J shed 14 bases, with 17 bases lying between them. The V gene's germline CDR1 is GTSNPN and CDR2 SVGIG (reference sequence). CDR3 sequence reads: CAWSVRRGGLALHF. The CDR3 DNA follows: TGTGCCTGGAGTGTACGTCGAGGCGGGCTAGCCCTCCACTTT.

This clone was recorded only once. The V call is TRBV7-2, the J call TRBJ1-2, with D perhaps matching TRBD1 (6 bases). Per germline, CDR1 SGHTA and CDR2 FQGNSA. This CDR3 comprises 16 residues. Trimming removed 1 base at V and 4 bases at J, with 16 bases between. CDR3 DNA: TGTGCCAGCAGCTTAGTAGCCCAGGGGCGTAGCTATGGCTACACCTTC. This translates into CASSLVAQGRSYGYTF.

V gene TRBV30 combines with J gene TRBJ1-2; 9 bases align to TRBD1. The CDR3 runs to 16 residues. Germline values: CDR1 GTSNPN, CDR2 SVGIG (reference sequence). J gave up 8 bases and V 0 bases, and 13 bases lay outside the gene matches. CDR3 loop: CAWSVQGDRATGGYTF. CDR3 nucleotide sequence: TGTGCCTGGAGTGTACAAGGGGACAGGGCCACGGGGGGCTACACCTTC.

The chain has TRBV5-6 and TRBJ2-7, with D perhaps TRBD1 (6 bases). Germline values: CDR1 SGHDT, CDR2 YYEEEE. Trimming removed 0 bases from V and 3 bases from J, with 13 bases in between. The CDR3 is 15 amino acids. CDR3 loop: CASSLAVTGLYEQYF. As DNA, the CDR3 is TGTGCCAGCAGCTTGGCCGTTACAGGGCTCTACGAGCAGTACTTC.